A selection of T cell receptor beta chains follows, all from one sample in a study of cytomegalovirus exposure and HLA in healthy donors. Libraries were prepared by immunoSEQ multiplex PCR; TCRdb keeps only in-frame clonotypes and omits some of them. The top ten clones hold 8.2% of a sample with roughly 120,000 clones, around 73% of them seen once. Sequences were obtained from PBMCs. These TCRs come from a woman aged 40 to 50 in good health and CMV-seropositive. Both conserved end residues are part of each CDR3. A D gene is named only where the DNA matches it firmly. Rows may omit the clone size; those that give it use once, few, many or a size class.

len	abundance	d_gene	v_gene	j_gene	CDR3aa	CDR3nt
17	-	TRBD1	TRBV5-1	TRBJ1-1	CASSARQKTGGNTEAFF	TGCGCCAGCAGCGCACGCCAAAAGACAGGGGGGAACACTGAAGCTTTCTTT
16	-	TRBD2	TRBV5-1	TRBJ2-3	CASSLPGTSSTDTQYF	TGCGCCAGCAGCCTACCCGGGACTAGTAGCACAGATACGCAGTATTTT
17	-	TRBD1	TRBV4-2	TRBJ2-2	CASSPRGTGIFSGELFF	TGTGCCAGCAGCCCCCGTGGGACAGGGATATTCTCCGGGGAGCTGTTTTTT
12	-	-	TRBV7-2	TRBJ2-5	CASSFERQTQYF	TGTGCCAGCAGCTTTGAGCGACAGACCCAGTACTTC
11	few	-	TRBV2	TRBJ2-2	CASSYPGELFF	TGTGCCAGCAGTTATCCCGGGGAGCTGTTTTTT
13	-	-	TRBV11-1	TRBJ1-6	CASSLDSDSPLHF	TGTGCCAGCAGCTTAGATTCCGATTCACCCCTCCACTTT
13	-	-	TRBV7-2	TRBJ1-5	CASSLGRNQPQHF	TGTGCCAGCAGCCTGGGGAGGAATCAGCCCCAGCATTTT
16	-	TRBD2	TRBV5-1	TRBJ2-1	CASSFSGLTSGDEQFF	TGCGCCAGCAGCTTCTCGGGTTTGACTAGCGGGGATGAGCAGTTCTTC
13	-	-	TRBV7-8	TRBJ1-2	CASSPRGDYGYTF	TGTGCCAGCAGCCCGCGGGGCGACTATGGCTACACCTTC
15	-	TRBD1	TRBV6-5	TRBJ1-2	CASSSPQQGAYGYTF	TGTGCCAGCAGTTCCCCCCAACAGGGGGCCTATGGCTACACCTTC
13	-	-	TRBV6-1	TRBJ1-2	CASSEAHYYGYTF	TGTGCCAGCAGTGAAGCACATTACTATGGCTACACCTTC
14	-	-	TRBV11-2	TRBJ1-5	CASSLGTWWQPQHF	TGTGCCAGCAGCTTAGGGACATGGTGGCAGCCCCAGCATTTT
20	once	-	TRBV9	TRBJ1-6	CASSAIPGQGRSSYNSPLHF	TGTGCCAGCAGTGCTATACCGGGACAAGGGAGAAGCTCCTATAATTCACCCCTCCACTTT
14	-	TRBD1	TRBV15	TRBJ2-5	CATKARDSEETQYF	TGTGCCACCAAAGCAAGGGACAGTGAAGAGACCCAGTACTTC
13	-	TRBD2	TRBV2	TRBJ2-1	CASGLAGEVEQFF	TGTGCCAGCGGACTAGCGGGTGAGGTGGAGCAGTTCTTC
15	-	-	TRBV19	TRBJ1-1	CASSILGGTNTEAFF	TGTGCCAGTAGTATCTTGGGAGGGACGAACACTGAAGCTTTCTTT
14	-	TRBD1	TRBV5-1	TRBJ1-2	CASSSRQGVYGYTF	TGCGCCAGCAGCTCAAGACAGGGCGTCTATGGCTACACCTTC
14	-	-	TRBV10-3	TRBJ2-7	CAISDTGSSYEQYF	TGTGCCATCAGTGATACCGGTAGCTCCTACGAGCAGTACTTC
16	-	TRBD1	TRBV2	TRBJ2-2	CASSEWPGQGAGELFF	TGTGCCAGCAGTGAATGGCCGGGACAGGGGGCCGGGGAGCTGTTTTTT
15	-	-	TRBV4-3	TRBJ2-3	CASSQEGLSTDTQYF	TGCGCCAGCAGCCAAGAAGGACTGAGCACAGATACGCAGTATTTT
13	-	-	TRBV10-3	TRBJ1-2	CAISPQGNYGYTF	TGTGCCATCAGTCCCCAGGGGAACTATGGCTACACCTTC
17	-	TRBD1	TRBV5-4	TRBJ2-6	CASSFQGQLSGANVLTF	TGTGCCAGCAGCTTCCAGGGACAGTTGTCTGGGGCCAACGTCCTGACTTTC
13	-	-	TRBV7-3	TRBJ1-1	CASSTRANTEAFF	TGTGCCAGCAGCACCAGGGCGAACACTGAAGCTTTCTTT
18	few	-	TRBV7-9	TRBJ2-5	CASSLVPLGGDYQETQYF	TGTGCCAGCAGCTTAGTACCTCTTGGCGGGGATTACCAAGAGACCCAGTACTTC
16	-	-	TRBV25-1	TRBJ2-7	CASSEWGRGDSYEQYF	TGTGCCAGCAGTGAATGGGGCAGGGGCGATTCCTACGAGCAGTACTTC
14	-	TRBD1	TRBV19	TRBJ1-2	CASSNRDRVRGYTF	TGTGCCAGTAGTAACAGGGACAGGGTTCGTGGCTACACCTTC
14	-	TRBD1	TRBV18	TRBJ1-5	CASSLDRGLQPQHF	TGTGCCAGCTCACTCGACAGGGGGCTTCAGCCCCAGCATTTT
17	-	TRBD1	TRBV4-1	TRBJ1-4	CASSQDMRDSFNEKLFF	TGCGCCAGCAGCCAAGATATGCGGGACAGCTTTAATGAAAAACTGTTTTTT
19	few	TRBD1	TRBV7-9	TRBJ1-4	CASSPRGRDSDLTNEKLFF	TGTGCCAGCAGCCCCCGGGGTCGGGACAGCGACCTAACTAATGAAAAACTGTTTTTT
13	-	-	TRBV14	TRBJ1-1	CASSQQGNTEAFF	TGTGCCAGCAGCCAGCAGGGCAACACTGAAGCTTTCTTT
15	-	-	TRBV19	TRBJ2-7	CASSTAGTGTYEQYF	TGTGCCAGTAGTACCGCCGGGACTGGGACCTACGAGCAGTACTTC
14	-	-	TRBV7-6	TRBJ2-5	CASSFSGGSETQYF	TGTGCCAGCAGCTTTTCAGGGGGGAGTGAGACCCAGTACTTC
15	-	TRBD1	TRBV5-1	TRBJ2-1	CASSPGDRQINEQFF	TGCGCCAGCAGCCCGGGGGACAGGCAGATAAATGAGCAGTTCTTC
14	-	TRBD1	TRBV7-2	TRBJ2-1	CASSPDRGRNEQFF	TGTGCCAGCAGCCCGGACAGGGGGCGGAATGAGCAGTTCTTC
15	-	TRBD1	TRBV7-9	TRBJ1-1	CASRPDRGLSTEAFF	TGTGCCAGCAGACCAGACAGGGGGCTGAGCACTGAAGCTTTCTTT
13	-	-	TRBV6-5	TRBJ1-3	CASHSSGGNTIYF	TGTGCCAGCCATTCGTCCGGTGGAAACACCATATATTTT
15	-	-	TRBV6-5	TRBJ2-3	CASSYGGFSTDTQYF	TGTGCCAGCAGTTACGGGGGCTTTAGCACAGATACGCAGTATTTT
13	-	-	TRBV29-1	TRBJ1-2	CSVSTETGGGYTF	TGCAGCGTTAGTACCGAGACAGGAGGAGGCTACACCTTC
14	few	-	TRBV7-2	TRBJ1-1	CASSLATYQSEAFF	TGTGCCAGCAGCTTAGCGACTTACCAATCCGAAGCTTTCTTT
14	-	-	TRBV9	TRBJ2-5	CASSVSPREETQYF	TGTGCCAGCAGCGTATCCCCCCGGGAGGAGACCCAGTACTTC
15	-	-	TRBV10-3	TRBJ1-3	CAITRDSLSGNTIYF	TGTGCCATCACCCGAGACAGCCTCTCTGGAAACACCATATATTTT
11	-	-	TRBV2	TRBJ2-3	CASSITDTQYF	TGTGCCAGCAGCATCACAGATACGCAGTATTTT
17	-	TRBD2	TRBV7-2	TRBJ2-3	CASSLVGSGGASDTQYF	TGTGCCAGCAGCTTAGTGGGGAGCGGGGGGGCCTCAGATACGCAGTATTTT
12	few	-	TRBV4-1	TRBJ1-1	CASRGGNTEAFF	TGCGCCAGCAGGGGAGGGAACACTGAAGCTTTCTTT
14	-	-	TRBV7-2	TRBJ1-1	CASSYGTANTEAFF	TGTGCCAGCAGCTATGGGACTGCGAACACTGAAGCTTTCTTT
13	-	TRBD1	TRBV2	TRBJ2-4	CANSEGQGASQYF	TGTGCCAACAGTGAAGGACAGGGGGCCAGTCAGTACTTC
17	-	TRBD1	TRBV25-1	TRBJ1-1	CASSEWDRAGMNTEAFF	TGTGCCAGCAGTGAATGGGACAGGGCCGGTATGAACACTGAAGCTTTCTTT
12	-	-	TRBV2	TRBJ1-2	CASSGEGDGYTF	TGTGCCAGCAGTGGAGAAGGGGATGGCTACACCTTC
15	-	TRBD1	TRBV6-5	TRBJ2-7	CASSTRDRGAYEQYF	TGTGCCAGCAGCACCCGGGACAGGGGCGCCTACGAGCAGTACTTC
15	-	TRBD1	TRBV6-5	TRBJ1-6	CASSSDRGNDSPLHF	TGTGCCAGCAGTTCGGACAGGGGCAACGATTCACCCCTCCACTTT
17	-	TRBD1	TRBV25-1	TRBJ2-3	CASSARRGTGPTDTQYF	TGTGCCAGCAGTGCCCGGCGAGGGACAGGGCCCACAGATACGCAGTATTTT
14	few	-	TRBV5-4	TRBJ1-2	CASSLSAGVSGYTF	TGTGCCAGCAGCTTGTCGGCAGGGGTCAGTGGCTACACCTTC
15	-	-	TRBV27	TRBJ2-7	CASSAFGGSPYEQYF	TGTGCCAGCAGCGCTTTCGGGGGAAGCCCCTACGAGCAGTACTTC
14	-	TRBD1	TRBV10-3	TRBJ1-2	CAISEDPQGWGYTF	TGTGCCATCAGTGAGGACCCACAGGGGTGGGGCTACACCTTC
13	-	-	TRBV9	TRBJ2-5	CASSPDSQETQYF	TGTGCCAGCAGCCCGGACAGCCAAGAGACCCAGTACTTC
14	-	-	TRBV19	TRBJ1-1	CASSDQTENTEAFF	TGTGCCAGTAGCGATCAAACAGAGAACACTGAAGCTTTCTTT
14	few	-	TRBV7-9	TRBJ1-1	CASSRGAPTTEAFF	TGTGCCAGCAGCCGGGGAGCCCCGACCACTGAAGCTTTCTTT
13	-	-	TRBV7-3	TRBJ2-1	CASSSYSGGEQFF	TGTGCCAGCAGCTCATATAGCGGTGGTGAGCAGTTCTTC
14	-	-	TRBV7-2	TRBJ1-1	CASSSRGGSTEAFF	TGTGCCAGCAGCTCCAGGGGTGGGAGCACTGAAGCTTTCTTT
13	-	-	TRBV5-1	TRBJ2-5	CASSLPGGETQYF	TGCGCCAGCAGCTTGCCGGGTGGGGAGACCCAGTACTTC